One TCR beta chain is described in this entry. As handled by the study authors: Reference gene primer amplification gave estimated nucleated cell counts. Repertoires were generated with immunoSEQ multiplex PCR, while TCRdb's copy carries only in-frame clones and drops some. D and trimming were read from the DNA, whereas the V and J calls and clone size are those reported in that table. The sample has about 150,000 clones; roughly four fifths are singletons. Trimming cost V 4 bases and J 3 bases; bases outside gene matches: 10. The CDR3 is 17 residues long. Germline-derived CDR1 and CDR2 are SGDLS and YYNGEE. This entry belongs to a study of blood T cell repertoires in COVID-19. Study information: The United States, Italy and Spain provided the acute and convalescent COVID-19 samples. Sources were T cells, B-cell-depleted T cells, or PBMCs; the material itself was cDNA or gDNA.

V is TRBV9 and J is TRBJ2-2, with 9 bases identical to TRBD1. Sequencing was done on a sample of peripheral blood. This TCR was recovered from a human donor with acute or convalescent COVID-19. The donor label of this sample is uncertain. CDR3 residues: CASSNYPGTGYTGELFF. The DNA of the CDR3 is TGTGCCAGCAGCAACTATCCCGGGACAGGGTACACCGGGGAGCTGTTTTTT.